The entry below describes one TCR beta chain. Its target is not known. These data are taken from a study of a mutant IDH1 vaccine in newly diagnosed glioma. Overall study context: Among treated patients, around 60% were male and about 40% female, and mean age was roughly 40 years. Previous treatment comprised radiotherapy, temozolomide, or both, mostly both.

Germline V CDR1 and CDR2: MGHRA, YSYEKL. The CDR3 totals 14 residues. Trimming removed 1 base at V and 3 bases at J, with 10 bases between. Time point here: week 23, last vaccination. The investigators gave 300 ug of mutant IDH1 20-mer peptide in each vaccine dose, together with topical imiquimod. Donors' newly diagnosed IDH1-mutant WHO grade 3 or 4 astrocytomas lacked nuclear ATRX. Regarding the study as a whole: Immune responses induced by the vaccine were seen in less than 95% of patients, spanning multiple MHC alleles.

The assay was immunoSEQ multiplex PCR, and TCRdb's table has in-frame clones only and misses some. The sample lists tens of thousands of clones, 80% occurring once. The chain couples TRBV4-1 to TRBJ2-7; weak D call: TRBD1 (6 bases). Material: PBMCs, obtained from a glioma patient whose treatment included an IDH1 peptide vaccine. This TCR derives from a man aged 40-55 years with glioma. The CDR3 spells CASSQVTGIYEQYF. The CDR3 coding sequence is TGCGCCAGCAGCCAAGTAACAGGGATCTACGAGCAGTACTTC.